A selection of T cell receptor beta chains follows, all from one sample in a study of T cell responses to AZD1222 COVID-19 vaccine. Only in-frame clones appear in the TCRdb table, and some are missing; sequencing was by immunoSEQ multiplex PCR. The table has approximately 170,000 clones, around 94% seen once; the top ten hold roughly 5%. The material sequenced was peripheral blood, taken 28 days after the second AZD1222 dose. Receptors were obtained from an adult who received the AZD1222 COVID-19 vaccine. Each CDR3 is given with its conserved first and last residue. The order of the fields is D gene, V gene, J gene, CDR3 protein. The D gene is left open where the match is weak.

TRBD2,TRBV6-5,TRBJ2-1,CASSYSVQREDYEQFF
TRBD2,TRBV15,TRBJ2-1,CATSGGLAGYNEQFF
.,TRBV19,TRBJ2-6,CASRKGSGANVLTF
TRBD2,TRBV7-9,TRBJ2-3,CASSFPGLAGTDTQYF
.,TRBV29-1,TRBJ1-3,CSVYRAAGNTIYF
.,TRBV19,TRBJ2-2,CASSIVEMSGNTGELFF
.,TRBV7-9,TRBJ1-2,CASSPPSFVGGGYTF
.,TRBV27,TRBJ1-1,CANPQAGAEAFF
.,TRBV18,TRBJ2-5,CASSPPPPETQYF
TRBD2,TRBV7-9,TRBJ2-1,CASSGVAGVGNEQFF
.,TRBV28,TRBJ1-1,CASRSGQTNTEAFF
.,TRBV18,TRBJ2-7,CASSPNTYEQYF
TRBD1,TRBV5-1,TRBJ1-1,CASSSGTGGETEAFF
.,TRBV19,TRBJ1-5,CASSKASPPQHF
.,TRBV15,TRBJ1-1,CATSRGSRRDTEAFF
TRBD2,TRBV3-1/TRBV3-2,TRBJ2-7,CASSQASGAFYEQYF
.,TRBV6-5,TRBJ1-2,CASIPRGTNYGYTF
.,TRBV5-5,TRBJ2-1,CASSSVGAEAFF
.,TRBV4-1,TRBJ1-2,CASTGSPNYGYTF
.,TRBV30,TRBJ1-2,CAWSDLLGDGYTF
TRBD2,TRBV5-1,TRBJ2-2,CASSLSTSGSRTGELFF
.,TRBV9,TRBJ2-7,CASSGRHGYEQYF
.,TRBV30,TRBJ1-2,CAWSIRWDGYTF
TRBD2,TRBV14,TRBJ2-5,CASSHLPSGRETQYF
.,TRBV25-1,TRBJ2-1,CASSDPPPRHEQFF
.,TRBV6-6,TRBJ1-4,CASSPQAGLDEKLFF
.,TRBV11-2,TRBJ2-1,CASSTWTGRGQYNEQFF
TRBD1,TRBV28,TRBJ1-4,CASSAGGAAEKLFF
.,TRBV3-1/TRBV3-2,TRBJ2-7,CASSRSYEQYF
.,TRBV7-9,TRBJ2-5,CASSPGSWGETQYF
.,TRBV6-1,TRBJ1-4,CASSEATTGKGEKLFF
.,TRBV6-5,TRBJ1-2,CASSYSRGLGGGYTF
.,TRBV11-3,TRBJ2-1,CASSFGGGYEQFF
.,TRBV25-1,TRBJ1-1,CASSSDGLNTEAFF
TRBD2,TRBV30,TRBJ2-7,CAWTLSGYEQYF
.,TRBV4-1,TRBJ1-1,CASSQENPRGTEAFF
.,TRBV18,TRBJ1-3,CASSTGTSTGNTIYF
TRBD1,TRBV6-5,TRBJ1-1,CASSHNRRTGEAFF
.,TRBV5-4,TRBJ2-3,CASSSKVGTDTQYF
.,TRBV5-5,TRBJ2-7,CASSLGLDYEQYF
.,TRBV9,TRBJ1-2,CASSGSHGYTF
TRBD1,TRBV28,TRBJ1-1,CASSLYFGTGGREAFF
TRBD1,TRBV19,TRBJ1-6,CASSRRGDNSPLHF
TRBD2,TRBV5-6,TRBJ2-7,CASSLLGLAGPVYEQYF
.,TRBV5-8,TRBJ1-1,CATPPGRPDTEAFF
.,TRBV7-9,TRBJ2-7,CASSPSRTGRDEQYF
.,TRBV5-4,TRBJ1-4,CASSSDNRVNEKLFF